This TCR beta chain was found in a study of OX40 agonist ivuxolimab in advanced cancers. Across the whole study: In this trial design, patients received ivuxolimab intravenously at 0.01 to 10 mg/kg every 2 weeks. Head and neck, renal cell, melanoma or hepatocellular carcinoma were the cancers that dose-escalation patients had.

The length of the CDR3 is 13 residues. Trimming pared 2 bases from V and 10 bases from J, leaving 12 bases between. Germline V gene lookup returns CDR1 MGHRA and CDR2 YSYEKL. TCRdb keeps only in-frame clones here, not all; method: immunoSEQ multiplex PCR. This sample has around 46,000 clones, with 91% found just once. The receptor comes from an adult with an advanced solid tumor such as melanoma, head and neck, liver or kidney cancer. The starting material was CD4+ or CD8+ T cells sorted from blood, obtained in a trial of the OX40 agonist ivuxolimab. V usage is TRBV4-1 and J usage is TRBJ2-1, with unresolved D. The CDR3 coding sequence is TGCGCCAGCAGCCAAACCCACGGGCCAGAGCAGTTCTTC. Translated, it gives CASSQTHGPEQFF.